In this sample, the clone carrying this T cell receptor (beta chain) turned up a few times. The antigen remains unidentified. The junction and the germline gene differ at one end; a read error may be behind it. The CDR3 has 13 residues. Germline loops: CDR1 SSHAT, CDR2 FNYEAQ (reference sequence). TCRdb reprocessed the 5' RACE reads via MiXCR and lists one record per CDR3 protein. The repertoire holds roughly 64,000 distinct CDR3 sequences, 6% to 8% seen once, with approximately 5% in the top ten. The data are from a study of CD8 T cells in ankylosing spondylitis. General study points: Reportedly, significant enrichment of disease-linked clones occurred in matched ankylosing spondylitis synovial fluid.

The genes are TRBV7-7 and TRBJ2-1; 7 bases are shared with TRBD1. The source material was synovial fluid, either unsorted or a sorted T cell fraction (not recorded which). This clonotype was obtained from a male donor with ankylosing spondylitis. The DNA for the CDR3 is TGTGCTAGCAGCTCAGAGGGGGCGGCTGAGCAGTTCTTC. This gives the protein CASSSEGAAEQFF.